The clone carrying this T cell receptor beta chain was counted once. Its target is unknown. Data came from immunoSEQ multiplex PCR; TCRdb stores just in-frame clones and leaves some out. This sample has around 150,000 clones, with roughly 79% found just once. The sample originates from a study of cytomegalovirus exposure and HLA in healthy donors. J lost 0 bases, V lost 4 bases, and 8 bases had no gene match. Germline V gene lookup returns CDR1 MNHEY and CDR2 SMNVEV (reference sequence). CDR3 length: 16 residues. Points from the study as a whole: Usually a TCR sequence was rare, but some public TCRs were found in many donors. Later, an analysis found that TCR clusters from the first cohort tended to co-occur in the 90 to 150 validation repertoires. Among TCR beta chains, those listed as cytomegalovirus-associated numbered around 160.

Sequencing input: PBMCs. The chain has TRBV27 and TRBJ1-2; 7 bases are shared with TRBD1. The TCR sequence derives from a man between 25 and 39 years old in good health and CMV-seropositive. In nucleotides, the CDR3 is TGTGCCAGCAGTTCTAAGGGACAGTCCCCTAACTATGGCTACACCTTC. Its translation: CASSSKGQSPNYGYTF.